The rows below give T cell receptor beta chains drawn from one sample of a study of blood T cell repertoires in COVID-19. Profiling relied on immunoSEQ multiplex PCR, and the TCRdb table lists in-frame clones only, not all of them. The sample has about 160,000 clones; 80% to 90% are singletons. Input material: peripheral blood. Source of these receptors: a man aged 80 or over with acute or convalescent COVID-19. The CDR3 runs from the conserved cysteine through the conserved F or W. The D gene is left open where the match is weak. For some rows the clone size is stated as once, few or many, or as a class when expanded; others skip it.

d_call j_call v_call clone_size cdr3_nt cdr3_aa
- TRBJ1-4 TRBV28 - TGTGCCAGCAGCCCCCGGTGGGGGCGCGAGGGCGAAAAACTGTTTTTT CASSPRWGREGEKLFF
TRBD1 TRBJ2-1 TRBV7-8 - TGTGCCAGCAGCTTAGGGGCCGGGACAGGGGTCAATGAGCAGTTCTTC CASSLGAGTGVNEQFF
TRBD1 TRBJ2-7 TRBV19 - TGTGCCAGTAGTACAGGACAGGGAACCTACGAGCAGTACTTC CASSTGQGTYEQYF
- TRBJ2-1 TRBV25-1 - TGTGCCAGCAGTGAATCCTTTGGGGGCGCAATGAAGCAGTTCTTC CASSESFGGAMKQFF
- TRBJ1-4 TRBV30 - TGTGCCTGTAGAAATTCCGGTGAAAAACTGTTTTTT CACRNSGEKLFF
TRBD1 TRBJ1-4 TRBV27 - TGTGCCACCACTCCGGGACAGGGAAAAAAACTGTTTTTT CATTPGQGKKLFF
TRBD2 TRBJ2-7 TRBV10-3 - TGTGCCACCCGCAACAGTTCGGGGGGGTCCTACGAGCAGTACTTC CATRNSSGGSYEQYF
TRBD1 TRBJ2-3 TRBV7-8 - TGTGCCAGCAGCTTAGGTAGCAGGGGGTTGAGCACAGATACGCAGTATTTT CASSLGSRGLSTDTQYF
- TRBJ1-3 TRBV7-8 - TGTGCCAGCAGCTTAGGAGTCGGCAGGGCGAACACCATATATTTT CASSLGVGRANTIYF
TRBD1 TRBJ1-2 TRBV5-1 - TGCGCCAGCAGCACGGGACAGGGGAGGTACACCTTC CASSTGQGRYTF
TRBD1 TRBJ2-7 TRBV5-4 - TGTGCCAGCAGCTTGGGGGGACAGCAAACCTACGAGCAGTACTTC CASSLGGQQTYEQYF
TRBD1 TRBJ2-5 TRBV5-1 few TGCGCCAGCAGCTTGTCTGTGACAGGGGGCGGAGAGACCCAGTACTTC CASSLSVTGGGETQYF
- TRBJ1-1 TRBV11-2 - TGTGCCAGCAGCCGCGGGGGGCCGGTAGCTTTCTTT CASSRGGPVAFF
- TRBJ2-2 TRBV5-1 - TGCGCCAGCAGCCCCGGACAAGCGAACACCGGGGAGCTGTTTTTT CASSPGQANTGELFF
- TRBJ1-5 TRBV10-3 - TGTGCCATCAGTGCGGGAGATAGCAATCAGCCCCAGCATTTT CAISAGDSNQPQHF
TRBD1 TRBJ1-3 TRBV28 - TGTGCCAGCAGTTCGTACAGGGGGCCCTCTGGAAACACCATATATTTT CASSSYRGPSGNTIYF
- TRBJ2-2 TRBV28 - TGTGCCAGCAGATTCCAGAACACCGGGGAGCTGTTTTTT CASRFQNTGELFF
- TRBJ2-5 TRBV7-9 - TGTGCCAGCAGCGGGGATTTGGGCCCGGGGGCCCAGTACTTC CASSGDLGPGAQYF
- TRBJ1-2 TRBV18 once TGTGCCAGCTCATCCCGGGGAGGGACGGACTATGGCTACACCTTC CASSSRGGTDYGYTF
- TRBJ2-7 TRBV15 few TGTGCCACCAGCAGCCAAACACGGGTCTTTCCCTACGAGCAGTACTTC CATSSQTRVFPYEQYF
- TRBJ1-1 TRBV27 - TGTGCCAGCCTTCCACGGGCCAGGGGACGCACTGAAGCTTTCTTT CASLPRARGRTEAFF
TRBD1 TRBJ1-1 TRBV27 - TGTGCCAGCGGGGGGTGGGCAGGGGGGACTGAAGCTTTCTTT CASGGWAGGTEAFF
TRBD1 TRBJ1-5 TRBV27 - TGTGCCAGCAGTTTATTTGGACAGGGACTCAGCAATCAGCCCCAGCATTTT CASSLFGQGLSNQPQHF
- TRBJ1-5 TRBV6-4 - TGTGCCAGCAGTGACTCAGAGGGACTTCCCCAGCATTTT CASSDSEGLPQHF
TRBD2 TRBJ2-7 TRBV9 - TGTGCCAGCAGCGTAGGGGGACTAGCGGGAGACGAGCAGTACTTC CASSVGGLAGDEQYF
- TRBJ2-1 TRBV7-3 - TGTGCCAGCAGCTTAACCGCCGGGAATTACAATGAGCAGTTCTTC CASSLTAGNYNEQFF
- TRBJ1-4 TRBV5-4 - TGTGCCAGCAGCAAGGCCCCGGAGAATGAAAAACTGTTTTTT CASSKAPENEKLFF
TRBD2 TRBJ2-3 TRBV6-1 - TGTGCCAGCAGTGCCCTGGGGGGGAGCGTAAGAGATACGCAGTATTTT CASSALGGSVRDTQYF
- TRBJ1-3 TRBV28 once TGTGCCAGCAGTTACCCGTCACGAGGTCCCGGAAACACCATATATTTT CASSYPSRGPGNTIYF
- TRBJ1-5 TRBV5-1 - TGCGCCAGCAGCATGGACGGTGGCAATCAGCCCCAGCATTTT CASSMDGGNQPQHF
TRBD2 TRBJ2-1 TRBV7-9 - TGTGCCAGCAGCTCCTCCGGGACTAGCGCGAATGAGCAGTTCTTC CASSSSGTSANEQFF
TRBD1 TRBJ1-6 TRBV7-8 - TGTGCCAGCAGCTTAGTCGACGGGGGGACAGGGCTTTCACCCCTCCACTTT CASSLVDGGTGLSPLHF
TRBD2 TRBJ2-7 TRBV5-8 - TGTGCCAGCAGCTTGTGGGGTAGCGGGAGAAACGAGCAGTACTTC CASSLWGSGRNEQYF
- TRBJ2-1 TRBV11-3 - TGTGCCAGCAGCTTAGCAGGGACATCGGATAGCTCCTACAATGAGCAGTTCTTC CASSLAGTSDSSYNEQFF
- TRBJ1-6 TRBV5-5 - TGTGCCAGCAGCTTGTCCGGCTCAGGCTACTCACCCCTCCACTTT CASSLSGSGYSPLHF
TRBD1 TRBJ2-1 TRBV20-1 few TGCAGTGCTAGTCAGACAGGGGGTGTCTACAATGAGCAGTTCTTC CSASQTGGVYNEQFF
- TRBJ1-4 TRBV21-1 few TGTGCCAGCAGCAAAAGCAGGGGGGCTTGTGAAAAACTGTTTTTT CASSKSRGACEKLFF
TRBD1 TRBJ1-5 TRBV19 - TGTGCCAGTAGTACGACCTCCGCCGGGACAGGGTTGCCCCAGCATTTT CASSTTSAGTGLPQHF
TRBD1 TRBJ1-4 TRBV7-6 - TGTGCCAGCAGCTTAGTCGACAGGGCCTCTAATGAAAAACTGTTTTTT CASSLVDRASNEKLFF
TRBD1 TRBJ1-3 TRBV5-5 - TGTGCCAGCAGCTTAGTCGGGACAGTCTCTGGAAACACCATATATTTT CASSLVGTVSGNTIYF
- TRBJ1-1 TRBV2 - TGTGCCAGCTCGTACCGGGTTCTCTCGCCGAACACTGAAGCTTTCTTT CASSYRVLSPNTEAFF
TRBD1 TRBJ2-2 TRBV11-2 - TGTGCCAGCAGCTTAGAGGGACAGACAACCGGGGAGCTGTTTTTT CASSLEGQTTGELFF
TRBD2 TRBJ2-3 TRBV20-1 - TGCAGTGCTAGTCCGGTCGCGGGAGGCTATAGGGGAGATACGCAGTATTTT CSASPVAGGYRGDTQYF
- TRBJ1-1 TRBV5-5 - TGTGCCAGCAGCCGTGCCGGTACGAAGACTGAAGCTTTCTTT CASSRAGTKTEAFF
- TRBJ2-3 TRBV7-2 - TGTGCCAGCAGCTTAAGTCTGGGCAGGACAGATACGCAGTATTTT CASSLSLGRTDTQYF
TRBD1 TRBJ2-1 TRBV5-4 - TGTGCCAGCAGTTTTGGACAGGGCCAAGGGGATGAGCAGTTCTTC CASSFGQGQGDEQFF
- TRBJ1-2 TRBV19 - TGTGCCAGTAGCTCGGGTTCCGGCTATGGCTACACCTTC CASSSGSGYGYTF
TRBD1 TRBJ2-7 TRBV5-3 few TGTGCCAGAAGCCCAGACGGGACAGGGGATCACGAGCAGTACTTC CARSPDGTGDHEQYF
- TRBJ1-3 TRBV6-5 - TGTGCCAGCACTTCCGCCGGTATCTCTGGAAACACCATATATTTT CASTSAGISGNTIYF